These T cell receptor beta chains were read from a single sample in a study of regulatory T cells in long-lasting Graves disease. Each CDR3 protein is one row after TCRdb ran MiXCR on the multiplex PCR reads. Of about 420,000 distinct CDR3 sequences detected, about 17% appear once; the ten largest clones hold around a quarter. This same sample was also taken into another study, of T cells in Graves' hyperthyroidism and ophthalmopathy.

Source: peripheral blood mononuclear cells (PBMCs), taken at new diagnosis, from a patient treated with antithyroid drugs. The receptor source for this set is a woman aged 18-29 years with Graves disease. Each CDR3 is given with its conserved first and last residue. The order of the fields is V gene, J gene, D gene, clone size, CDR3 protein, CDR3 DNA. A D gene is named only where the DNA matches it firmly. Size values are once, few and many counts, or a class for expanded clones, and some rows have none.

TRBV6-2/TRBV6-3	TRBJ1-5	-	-	CASSTANQPQHF	TGTGCCAGCAGTACAGCGAATCAGCCCCAGCATTTT
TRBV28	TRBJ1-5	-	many	CASIRGAGNQPQHF	TGTGCCAGCATCCGGGGGGCGGGCAATCAGCCCCAGCATTTT
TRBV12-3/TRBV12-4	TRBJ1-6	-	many	CASSFKLGTHRSLHF	TGTGCCAGCAGTTTTAAGCTCGGGACACATAGGTCCCTCCACTTT
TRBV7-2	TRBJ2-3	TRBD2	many	CASSSGLAEGQDTQYF	TGTGCCAGCAGCTCGGGACTAGCGGAGGGGCAGGATACGCAGTATTTT
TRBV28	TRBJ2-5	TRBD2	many	CASSPHGTIQETQYF	TGTGCCAGCAGTCCACACGGGACTATACAAGAGACCCAGTACTTC
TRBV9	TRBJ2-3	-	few	CASSAGRGRIADTQYF	TGTGCCAGCAGCGCCGGACGAGGGAGGATCGCAGATACGCAGTATTTT
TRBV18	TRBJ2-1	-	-	CASSPPPIGGYSYNEQFF	TGTGCCAGCTCACCACCCCCGATTGGGGGCTACTCCTACAATGAGCAGTTCTTC
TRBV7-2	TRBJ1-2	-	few	CASSLAPLNGYTF	TGTGCCAGCAGCTTAGCTCCCCTAAACGGCTACACCTTC
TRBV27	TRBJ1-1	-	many	CASSPIWTDNTEAFF	TGTGCCAGCAGTCCCATTTGGACAGATAACACTGAAGCTTTCTTT
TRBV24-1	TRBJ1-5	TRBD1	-	CATSDPGQGLGQPQHF	TGTGCCACCAGTGATCCGGGACAGGGCCTGGGACAGCCCCAGCATTTT
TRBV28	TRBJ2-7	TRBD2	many	CASAGGGEFGEQYF	TGTGCCAGCGCCGGGGGAGGGGAGTTCGGCGAGCAGTACTTC
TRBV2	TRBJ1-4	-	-	CASSEALGLGFEEKLFF	TGTGCCAGCAGTGAAGCTTTAGGGTTAGGGTTCGAGGAAAAACTGTTTTTT
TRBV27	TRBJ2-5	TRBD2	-	CASGGGKLETQYF	TGTGCCAGCGGGGGGGGGAAACTGGAGACCCAGTACTTC
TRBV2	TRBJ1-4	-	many	CASSVASGWEKLFF	TGTGCCAGCAGTGTGGCTTCCGGGTGGGAAAAACTGTTTTTT
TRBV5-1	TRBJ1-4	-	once	CASSPEAHSYEKLFF	TGCGCCAGCAGCCCGGAGGCCCATAGTTACGAAAAACTGTTTTTT
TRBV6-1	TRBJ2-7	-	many	CASSNNPYEQYF	TGTGCCAGCAGTAACAATCCCTACGAGCAGTACTTC
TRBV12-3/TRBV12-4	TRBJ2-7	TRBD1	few	CASSLALGGRASYEQYF	TGTGCCAGCAGTTTAGCGCTAGGGGGCCGGGCCTCCTACGAGCAGTACTTC
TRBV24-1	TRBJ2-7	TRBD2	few	CATSDTNPGLAGVYEQYF	TGTGCCACCAGTGATACCAACCCGGGACTAGCGGGAGTGTACGAGCAGTACTTC
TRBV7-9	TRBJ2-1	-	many	CASSPRPSYNEQFF	TGTGCCAGCAGCCCCCGGCCCTCCTACAATGAGCAGTTCTTC
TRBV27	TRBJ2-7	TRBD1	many	CASSLGGQGYTYEQYF	TGTGCCAGCAGTTTAGGGGGACAGGGGTACACCTACGAGCAGTACTTC
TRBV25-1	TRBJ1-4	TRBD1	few	CASSEYAGTGQSNEKLFF	TGTGCCAGCAGTGAATACGCCGGGACAGGGCAGAGTAATGAAAAACTGTTTTTT
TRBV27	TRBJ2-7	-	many	CASSWSPSYEQYF	TGTGCCAGCAGTTGGAGTCCATCCTACGAGCAGTACTTC
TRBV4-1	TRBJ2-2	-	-	CASSQLPGPGGTGELFF	TGCGCCAGCAGCCAGCTACCGGGACCCGGCGGGACCGGGGAGCTGTTTTTT
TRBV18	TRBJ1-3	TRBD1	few	CASSPDRVGNTIYF	TGTGCCAGCTCACCGGACAGGGTTGGAAACACCATATATTTT
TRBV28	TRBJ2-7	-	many	CASNLAPSAPEQYF	TGTGCCAGCAACCTCGCGCCCTCGGCTCCCGAGCAGTACTTC
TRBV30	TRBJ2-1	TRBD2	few	CAWRSSSGTNEQFF	TGTGCCTGGAGAAGTTCTAGCGGGACCAATGAGCAGTTCTTC
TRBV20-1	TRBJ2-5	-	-	CSAPIRFSWNQETQYF	TGCAGTGCCCCCATCCGATTTTCTTGGAATCAAGAGACCCAGTACTTC
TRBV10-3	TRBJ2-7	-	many	CAISERRGYEQYF	TGTGCCATCAGTGAAAGGAGGGGATACGAGCAGTACTTC
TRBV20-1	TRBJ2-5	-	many	CSAPVAIRIQETQYF	TGCAGTGCCCCAGTGGCAATTAGAATACAAGAGACCCAGTACTTC
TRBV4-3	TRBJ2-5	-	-	CASSQAGGPVETQYF	TGCGCCAGCAGCCAAGCCGGTGGTCCTGTCGAGACCCAGTACTTC
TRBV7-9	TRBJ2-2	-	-	CASSPSVRTGELFF	TGTGCCAGCAGCCCGAGCGTGAGGACCGGGGAGCTGTTTTTT
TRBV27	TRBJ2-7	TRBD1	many	CASSSLPEGASSSYEQYF	TGTGCCAGCAGTTCCCTCCCCGAGGGGGCGAGTAGCTCCTACGAGCAGTACTTC
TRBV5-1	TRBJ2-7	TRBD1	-	CASAPSLDPTGGAFIGYEQYF	TGCGCCAGCGCTCCCTCGTTGGACCCGACAGGGGGCGCGTTTATCGGCTACGAGCAGTACTTC
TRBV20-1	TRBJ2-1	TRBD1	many	CSARGTGGTNNEQFF	TGCAGTGCTAGAGGGACAGGGGGCACCAACAATGAGCAGTTCTTC
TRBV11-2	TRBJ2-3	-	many	CASSLGGVDTQYF	TGTGCCAGCAGCTTGGGCGGGGTAGATACGCAGTATTTT
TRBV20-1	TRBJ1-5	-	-	CSASVGEPQHF	TGCAGTGCTAGTGTAGGGGAGCCCCAGCATTTT
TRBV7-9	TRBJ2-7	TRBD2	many	CASSLSSGRDYEQYF	TGTGCCAGCAGCTTATCCAGCGGGAGGGACTACGAGCAGTACTTC
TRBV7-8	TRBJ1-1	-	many	CASSPDPRVGTEAFF	TGTGCCAGCAGCCCCGACCCCCGGGTGGGCACTGAAGCTTTCTTT
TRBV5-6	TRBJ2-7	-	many	CASSTMYSTYEQYF	TGTGCCAGCAGCACCATGTACAGTACCTACGAGCAGTACTTC
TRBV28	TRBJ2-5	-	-	CALGGHPQETQYF	TGTGCCTTGGGGGGACACCCCCAAGAGACCCAGTACTTC
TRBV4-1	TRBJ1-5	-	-	CPSSLNTMNQPQHF	TGCCCCAGCAGCCTTAACACTATGAATCAGCCCCAGCATTTT
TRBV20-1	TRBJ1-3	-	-	CSARAISGNTIYF	TGCAGTGCTAGGGCCATCTCTGGAAACACCATATATTTT
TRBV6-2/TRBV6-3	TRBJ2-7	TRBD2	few	CASSTGTSGRYEQYF	TGTGCCAGCAGTACCGGGACTAGCGGGAGATACGAGCAGTACTTC